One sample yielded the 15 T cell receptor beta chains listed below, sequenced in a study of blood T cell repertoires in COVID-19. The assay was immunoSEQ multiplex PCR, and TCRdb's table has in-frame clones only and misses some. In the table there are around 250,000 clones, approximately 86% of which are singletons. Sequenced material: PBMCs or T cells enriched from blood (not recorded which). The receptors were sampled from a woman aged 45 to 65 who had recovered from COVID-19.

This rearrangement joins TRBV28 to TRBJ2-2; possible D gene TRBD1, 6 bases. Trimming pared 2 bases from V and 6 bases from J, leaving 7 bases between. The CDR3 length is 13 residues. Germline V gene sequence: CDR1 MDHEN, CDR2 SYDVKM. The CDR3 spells CASSLGGSGELFF. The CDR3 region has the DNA TGTGCCAGCAGTTTAGGGGGCTCCGGGGAGCTGTTTTTT. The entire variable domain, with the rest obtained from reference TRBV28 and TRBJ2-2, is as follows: DVKVTQSSRYLVKRTGEKVFLECVQDMDHENMFWYRQDPGLGLRLIYFSYDVKMKEKGDIPEGYSVSREKKERFSLILESASTNQTSMYLCASSLGGSGELFFGEGSRLTVL.

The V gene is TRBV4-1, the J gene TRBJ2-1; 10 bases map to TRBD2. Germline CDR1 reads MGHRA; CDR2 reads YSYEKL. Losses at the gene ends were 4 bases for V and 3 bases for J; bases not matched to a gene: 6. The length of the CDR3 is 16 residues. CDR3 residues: CASSRGLATYYNEQFF. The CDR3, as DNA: TGCGCCAGCAGCCGGGGACTAGCGACTTACTACAATGAGCAGTTCTTC.

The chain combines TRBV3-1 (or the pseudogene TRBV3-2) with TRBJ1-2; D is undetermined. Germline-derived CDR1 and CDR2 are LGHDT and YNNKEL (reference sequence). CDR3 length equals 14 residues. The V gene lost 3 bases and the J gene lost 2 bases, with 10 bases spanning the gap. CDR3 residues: CASSHLTVNYGYTF. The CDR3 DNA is TGTGCCAGCAGCCACCTTACGGTCAACTATGGCTACACCTTC.

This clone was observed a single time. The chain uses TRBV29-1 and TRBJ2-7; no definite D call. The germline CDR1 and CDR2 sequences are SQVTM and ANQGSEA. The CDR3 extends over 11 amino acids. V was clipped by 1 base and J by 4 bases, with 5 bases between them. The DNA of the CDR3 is TGCAGCGTTGAAGCCCGGTACGAGCAGTACTTC. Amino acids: CSVEARYEQYF.

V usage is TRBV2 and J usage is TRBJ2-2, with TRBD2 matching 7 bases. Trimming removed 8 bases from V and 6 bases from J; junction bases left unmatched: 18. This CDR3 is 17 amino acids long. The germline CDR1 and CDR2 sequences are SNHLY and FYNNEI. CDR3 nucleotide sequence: TGTGCCAGCTCGACCTCCAAGCGGGACCTAAGGGCCGGGGAGCTGTTTTTT. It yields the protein CASSTSKRDLRAGELFF.

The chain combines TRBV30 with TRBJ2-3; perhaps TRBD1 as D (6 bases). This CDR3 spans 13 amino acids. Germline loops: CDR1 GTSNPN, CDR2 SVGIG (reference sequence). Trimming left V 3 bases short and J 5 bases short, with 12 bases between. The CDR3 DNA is TGTGCCTGGAGCCTGGACAGCGTAGATACGCAGTATTTT. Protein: CAWSLDSVDTQYF.

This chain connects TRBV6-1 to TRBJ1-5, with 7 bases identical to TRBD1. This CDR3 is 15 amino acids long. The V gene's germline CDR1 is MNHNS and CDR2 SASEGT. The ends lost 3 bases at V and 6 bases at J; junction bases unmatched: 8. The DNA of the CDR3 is TGTGCCAGCAGTGACGGGACAGTTACCGGTCAGCCCCAGCATTTT. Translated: CASSDGTVTGQPQHF.

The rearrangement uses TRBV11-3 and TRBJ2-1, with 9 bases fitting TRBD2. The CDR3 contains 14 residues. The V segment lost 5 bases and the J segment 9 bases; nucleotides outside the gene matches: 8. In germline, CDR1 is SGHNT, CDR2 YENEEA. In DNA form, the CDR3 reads TGTGCCAGCAGCCTAGGAGGGACTAGCACTGAGCAGTTCTTC. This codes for CASSLGGTSTEQFF.

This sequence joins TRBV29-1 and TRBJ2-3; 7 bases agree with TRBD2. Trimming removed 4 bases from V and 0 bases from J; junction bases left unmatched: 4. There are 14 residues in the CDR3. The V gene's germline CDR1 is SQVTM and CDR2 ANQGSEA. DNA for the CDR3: TGCAGCGTTGCTGCGGGAGCGAGCACAGATACGCAGTATTTT. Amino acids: CSVAAGASTDTQYF.

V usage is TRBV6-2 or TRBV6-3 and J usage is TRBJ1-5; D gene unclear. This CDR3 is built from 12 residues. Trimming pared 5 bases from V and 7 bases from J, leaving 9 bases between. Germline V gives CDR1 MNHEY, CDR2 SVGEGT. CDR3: CASSLLGQPQHF. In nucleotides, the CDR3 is TGTGCCAGCAGTCTCCTCGGGCAGCCCCAGCATTTT.

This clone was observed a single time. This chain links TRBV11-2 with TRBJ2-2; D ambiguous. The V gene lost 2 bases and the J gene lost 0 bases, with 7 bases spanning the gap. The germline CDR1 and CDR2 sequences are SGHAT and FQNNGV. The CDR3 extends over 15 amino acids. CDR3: CASSLRLPNTGELFF. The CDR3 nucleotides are TGTGCCAGCAGCTTAAGACTCCCGAACACCGGGGAGCTGTTTTTT. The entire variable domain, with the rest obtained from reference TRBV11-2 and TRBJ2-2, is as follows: EAGVAQSPRYKIIEKRQSVAFWCNPISGHATLYWYQQILGQGPKLLIQFQNNGVVDDSQLPKDRFSAERLKGVDSTLKIQPAKLEDSAVYLCASSLRLPNTGELFFGEGSRLTVL.

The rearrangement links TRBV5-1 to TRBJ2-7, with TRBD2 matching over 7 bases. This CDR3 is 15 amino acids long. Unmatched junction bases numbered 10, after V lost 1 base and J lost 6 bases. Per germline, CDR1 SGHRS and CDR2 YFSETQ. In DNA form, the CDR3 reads TGCGCCAGCAGCTTGTGGGGCGGGAGCCCCCTCGAGCAGTACTTC. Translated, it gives CASSLWGGSPLEQYF.

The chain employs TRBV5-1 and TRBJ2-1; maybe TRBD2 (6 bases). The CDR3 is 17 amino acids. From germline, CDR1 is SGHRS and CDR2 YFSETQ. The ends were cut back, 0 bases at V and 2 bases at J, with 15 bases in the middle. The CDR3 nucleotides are TGCGCCAGCAGCTTGGATTTTAGCGGAATTGCCTACAATGAGCAGTTCTTC. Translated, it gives CASSLDFSGIAYNEQFF.

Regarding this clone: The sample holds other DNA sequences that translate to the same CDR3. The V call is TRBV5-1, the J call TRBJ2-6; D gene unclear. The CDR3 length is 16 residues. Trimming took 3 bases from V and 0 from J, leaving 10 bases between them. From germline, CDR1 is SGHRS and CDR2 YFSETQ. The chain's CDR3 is CASSSLGSSGANVLTF. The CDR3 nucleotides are TGCGCCAGCAGCTCACTGGGCAGCTCTGGGGCCAACGTCCTGACTTTC.

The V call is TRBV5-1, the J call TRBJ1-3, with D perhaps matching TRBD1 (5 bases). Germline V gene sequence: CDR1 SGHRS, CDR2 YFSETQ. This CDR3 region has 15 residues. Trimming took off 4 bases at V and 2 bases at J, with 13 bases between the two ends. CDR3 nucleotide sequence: TGCGCCAGCAGCGGGGGGTCCCCTCCTGGAAACACCATATATTTT. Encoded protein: CASSGGSPPGNTIYF.